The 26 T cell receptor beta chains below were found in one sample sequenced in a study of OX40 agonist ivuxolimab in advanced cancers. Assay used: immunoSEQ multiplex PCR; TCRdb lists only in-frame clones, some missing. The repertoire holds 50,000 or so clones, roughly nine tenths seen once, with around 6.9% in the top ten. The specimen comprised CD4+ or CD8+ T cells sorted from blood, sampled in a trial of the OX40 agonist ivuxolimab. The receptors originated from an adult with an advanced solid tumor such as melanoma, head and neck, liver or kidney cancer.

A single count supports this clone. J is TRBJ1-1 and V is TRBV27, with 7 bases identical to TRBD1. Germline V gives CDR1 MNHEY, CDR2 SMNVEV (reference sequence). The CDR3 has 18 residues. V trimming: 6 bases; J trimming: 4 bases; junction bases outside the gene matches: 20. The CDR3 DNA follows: TGTGCCAGCAGGAAGGTTTATATGGAGGGGGCCCCTCCCACTGAAGCTTTCTTT. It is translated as CASRKVYMEGAPPTEAFF.

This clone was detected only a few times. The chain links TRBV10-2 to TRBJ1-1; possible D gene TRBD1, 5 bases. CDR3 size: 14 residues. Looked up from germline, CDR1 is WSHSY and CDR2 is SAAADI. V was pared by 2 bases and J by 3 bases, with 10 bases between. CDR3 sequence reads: CASSEPGQDTEAFF. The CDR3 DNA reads TGCGCCAGCAGTGAGCCGGGGCAGGACACTGAAGCTTTCTTT.

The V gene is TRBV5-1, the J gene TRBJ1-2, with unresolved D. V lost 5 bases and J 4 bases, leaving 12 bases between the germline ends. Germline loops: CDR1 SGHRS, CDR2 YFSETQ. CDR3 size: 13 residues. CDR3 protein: CASRTAGAYGYTF. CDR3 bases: TGCGCCAGCAGGACGGCAGGTGCCTATGGCTACACCTTC.

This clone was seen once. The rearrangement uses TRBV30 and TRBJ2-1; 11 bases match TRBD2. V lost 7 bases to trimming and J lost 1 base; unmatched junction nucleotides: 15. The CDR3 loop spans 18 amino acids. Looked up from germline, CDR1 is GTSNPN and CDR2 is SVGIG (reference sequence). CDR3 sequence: CASSLLAGGRRSYNEQFF. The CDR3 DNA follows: TGTGCCTCTTCCCTCTTAGCGGGGGGGCGTAGGTCCTACAATGAGCAGTTCTTC.

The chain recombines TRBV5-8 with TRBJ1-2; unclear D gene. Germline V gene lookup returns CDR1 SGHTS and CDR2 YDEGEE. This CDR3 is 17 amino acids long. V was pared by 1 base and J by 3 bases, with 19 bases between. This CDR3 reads CASSLISRKASYYGYTF. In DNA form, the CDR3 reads TGTGCCAGCAGCTTGATAAGTCGGAAGGCCTCTTACTATGGCTACACCTTC.

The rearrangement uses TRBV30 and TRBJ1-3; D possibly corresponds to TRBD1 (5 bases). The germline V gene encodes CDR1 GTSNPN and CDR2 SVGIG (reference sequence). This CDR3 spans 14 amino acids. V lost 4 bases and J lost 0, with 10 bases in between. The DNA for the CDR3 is TGTGCCTGGATTAAGGGGAGCTCTGGAAACACCATATATTTT. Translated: CAWIKGSSGNTIYF.

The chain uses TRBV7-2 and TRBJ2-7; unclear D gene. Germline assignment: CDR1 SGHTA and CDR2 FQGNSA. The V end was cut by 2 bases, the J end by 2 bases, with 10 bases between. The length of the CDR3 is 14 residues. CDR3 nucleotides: TGTGCCAGCAGCTTATGGACCGGAACCTACGAGCAGTACTTC. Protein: CASSLWTGTYEQYF.

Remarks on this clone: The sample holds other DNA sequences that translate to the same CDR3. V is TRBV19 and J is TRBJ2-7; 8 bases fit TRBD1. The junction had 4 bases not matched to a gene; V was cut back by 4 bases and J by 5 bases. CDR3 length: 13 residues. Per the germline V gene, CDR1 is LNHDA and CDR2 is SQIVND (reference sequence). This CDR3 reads CASSRQGANEQYF. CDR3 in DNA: TGTGCCAGTAGTAGGCAGGGGGCGAACGAGCAGTACTTC.

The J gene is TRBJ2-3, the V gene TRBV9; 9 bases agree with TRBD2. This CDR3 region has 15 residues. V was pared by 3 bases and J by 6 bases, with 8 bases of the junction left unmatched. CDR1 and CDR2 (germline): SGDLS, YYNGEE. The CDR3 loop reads CASSAESGRLDTQYF. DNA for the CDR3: TGTGCCAGCAGCGCCGAAAGCGGGAGGTTGGATACGCAGTATTTT.

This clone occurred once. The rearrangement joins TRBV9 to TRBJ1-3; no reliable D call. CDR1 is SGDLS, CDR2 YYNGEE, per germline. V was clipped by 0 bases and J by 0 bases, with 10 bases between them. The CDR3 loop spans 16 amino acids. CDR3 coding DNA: TGTGCCAGCAGCGTAGCTGGCGGGTTCTCTGGAAACACCATATATTTT. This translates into CASSVAGGFSGNTIYF.

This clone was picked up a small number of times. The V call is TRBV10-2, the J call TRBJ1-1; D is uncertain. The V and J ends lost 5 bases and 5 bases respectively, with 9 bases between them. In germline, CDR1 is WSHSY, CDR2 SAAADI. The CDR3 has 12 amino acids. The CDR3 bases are TGCGCCAGCAGTTCGCCCCTGACTGAAGCTTTCTTT. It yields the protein CASSSPLTEAFF.

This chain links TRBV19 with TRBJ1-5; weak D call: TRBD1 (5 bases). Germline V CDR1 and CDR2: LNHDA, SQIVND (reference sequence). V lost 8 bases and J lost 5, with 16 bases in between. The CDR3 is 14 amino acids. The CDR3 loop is CASSGTLSDQPQHF. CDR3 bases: TGTGCCAGTTCCGGGACCCTATCCGATCAGCCCCAGCATTTT.

The CDR3 reads CASSDRQGTQPQHF. The CDR3 region has the DNA TGTGCCAGCAGTGACCGACAGGGTACCCAGCCCCAGCATTTT. V usage is TRBV6-5 and J usage is TRBJ1-5; TRBD1 matches at 7 bases. The length of the CDR3 is 14 residues. The trim removed 5 bases at V and 7 bases at J, leaving 8 bases unmatched. Germline V gene data show CDR1 as MNHEY and CDR2 as SVGAGI.

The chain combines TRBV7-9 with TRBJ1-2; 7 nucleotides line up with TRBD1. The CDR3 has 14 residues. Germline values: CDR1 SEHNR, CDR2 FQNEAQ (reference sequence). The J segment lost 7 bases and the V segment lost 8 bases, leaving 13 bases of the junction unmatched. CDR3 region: CASGRQGDVSGYTF. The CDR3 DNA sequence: TGTGCCAGCGGCCGACAGGGCGACGTAAGTGGCTACACCTTC.

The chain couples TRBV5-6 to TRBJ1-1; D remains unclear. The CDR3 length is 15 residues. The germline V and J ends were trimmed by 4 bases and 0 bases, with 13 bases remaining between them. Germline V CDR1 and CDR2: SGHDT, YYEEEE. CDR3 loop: CASSSGRVMNTEAFF. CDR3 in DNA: TGTGCCAGCAGCAGTGGGAGGGTCATGAACACTGAAGCTTTCTTT.

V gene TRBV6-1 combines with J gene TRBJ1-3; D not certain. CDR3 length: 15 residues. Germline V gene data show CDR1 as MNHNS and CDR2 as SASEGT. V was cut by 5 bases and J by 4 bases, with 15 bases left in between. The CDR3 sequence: CASSQGRIAGNTIYF. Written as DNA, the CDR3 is TGTGCCAGCAGTCAAGGCCGGATCGCGGGAAACACCATATATTTT.

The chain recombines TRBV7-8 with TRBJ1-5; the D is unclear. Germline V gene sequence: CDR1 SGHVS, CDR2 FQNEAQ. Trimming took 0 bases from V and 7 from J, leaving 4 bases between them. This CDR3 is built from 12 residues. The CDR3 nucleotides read TGTGCCAGCAGCTTAGCGACCCAGCCCCAGCATTTT. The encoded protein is CASSLATQPQHF. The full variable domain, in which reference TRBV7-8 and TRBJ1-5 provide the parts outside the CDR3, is GAGVSQSPRYKVAKRGQDVALRCDPISGHVSLFWYQQALGQGPEFLTYFQNEAQLDKSGLPSDRFFAERPEGSVSTLKIQRTQQEDSAVYLCASSLATQPQHFGDGTRLSIL.

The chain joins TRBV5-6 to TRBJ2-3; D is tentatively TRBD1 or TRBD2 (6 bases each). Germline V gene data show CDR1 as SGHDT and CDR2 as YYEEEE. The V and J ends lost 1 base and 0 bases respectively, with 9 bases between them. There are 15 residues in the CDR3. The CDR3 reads CASSLTGASTDTQYF. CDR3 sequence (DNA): TGTGCCAGCAGCTTGACGGGGGCTAGCACAGATACGCAGTATTTT.

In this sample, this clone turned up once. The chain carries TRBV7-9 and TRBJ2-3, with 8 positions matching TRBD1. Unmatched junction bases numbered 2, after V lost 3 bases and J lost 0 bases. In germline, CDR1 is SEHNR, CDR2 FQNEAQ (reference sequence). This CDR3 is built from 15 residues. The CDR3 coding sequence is TGTGCCAGCAGCTTGACAGGGGATAGCACAGATACGCAGTATTTT. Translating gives CASSLTGDSTDTQYF.

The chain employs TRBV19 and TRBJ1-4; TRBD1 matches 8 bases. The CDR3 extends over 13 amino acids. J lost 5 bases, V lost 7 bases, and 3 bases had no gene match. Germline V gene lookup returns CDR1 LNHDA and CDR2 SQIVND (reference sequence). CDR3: CASNRGGNEKLFF. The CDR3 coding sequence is TGTGCCAGTAACAGGGGGGGAAATGAAAAACTGTTTTTT.

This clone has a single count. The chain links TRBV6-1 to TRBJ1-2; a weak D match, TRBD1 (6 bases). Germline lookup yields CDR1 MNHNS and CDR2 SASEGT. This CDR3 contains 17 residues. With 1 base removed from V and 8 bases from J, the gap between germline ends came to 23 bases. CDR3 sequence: CASSEVTGWGVGRGYTF. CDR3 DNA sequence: TGTGCCAGCAGTGAAGTAACAGGGTGGGGAGTTGGTAGGGGCTACACCTTC.

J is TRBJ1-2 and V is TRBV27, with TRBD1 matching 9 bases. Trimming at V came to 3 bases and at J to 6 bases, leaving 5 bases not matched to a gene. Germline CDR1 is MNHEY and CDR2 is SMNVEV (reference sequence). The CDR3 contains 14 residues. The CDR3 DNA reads TGTGCCAGCAGTTTCGGTAGACAGGGGGATGGCTACACCTTC. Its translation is CASSFGRQGDGYTF.

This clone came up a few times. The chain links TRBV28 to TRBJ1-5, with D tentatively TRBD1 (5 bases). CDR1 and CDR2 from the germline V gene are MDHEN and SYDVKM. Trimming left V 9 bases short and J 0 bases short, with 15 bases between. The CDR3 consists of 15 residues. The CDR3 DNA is TGTGCCAGTCTTTTTACAGGAGATAGCAATCAGCCCCAGCATTTT. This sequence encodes CASLFTGDSNQPQHF.

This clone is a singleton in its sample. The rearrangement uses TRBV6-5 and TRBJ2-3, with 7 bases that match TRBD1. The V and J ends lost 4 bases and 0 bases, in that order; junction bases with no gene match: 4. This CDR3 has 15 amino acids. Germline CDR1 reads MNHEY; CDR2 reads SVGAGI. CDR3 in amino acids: CASSSPTGSTDTQYF. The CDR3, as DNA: TGTGCCAGCAGTTCCCCGACAGGGAGCACAGATACGCAGTATTTT.

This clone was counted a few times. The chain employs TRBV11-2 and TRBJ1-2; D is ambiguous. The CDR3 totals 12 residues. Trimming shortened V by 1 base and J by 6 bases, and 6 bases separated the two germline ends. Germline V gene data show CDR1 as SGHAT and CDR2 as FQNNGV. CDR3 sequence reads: CASSLGRDGYTF. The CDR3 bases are TGTGCCAGCAGCTTAGGGAGAGATGGCTACACCTTC. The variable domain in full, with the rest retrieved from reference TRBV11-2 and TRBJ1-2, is EAGVAQSPRYKIIEKRQSVAFWCNPISGHATLYWYQQILGQGPKLLIQFQNNGVVDDSQLPKDRFSAERLKGVDSTLKIQPAKLEDSAVYLCASSLGRDGYTFGSGTRLTVV.

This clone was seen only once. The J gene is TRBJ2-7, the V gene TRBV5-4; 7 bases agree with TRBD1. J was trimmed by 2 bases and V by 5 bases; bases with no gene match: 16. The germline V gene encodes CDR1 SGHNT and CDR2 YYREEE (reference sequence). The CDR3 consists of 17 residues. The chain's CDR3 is CASSRFIGTVGTYEQYF. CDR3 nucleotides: TGTGCCAGCAGTCGATTCATCGGGACAGTGGGGACCTACGAGCAGTACTTC.